The next 8 T cell receptor beta chains were all read from a single sample in a study of regulatory T cells. The antigens for these receptors are not known. Study-level findings and limits: In CD3G-deficient patients, conventional CD4+ T cells were enriched for hydrophobic CDR3 residues at positions 6 and 7.

The PCR used 52 TRBV and 13 TRBJ primers. Repertoires were generated with immunoSEQ multiplex PCR, while TCRdb's copy carries only in-frame clones and drops some. The table shows more than 15,000 clones, with about 79% occurring only once. The specimen sequenced was conventional CD4+ T cells sorted from blood. Every receptor here comes from a person in their twenties or thirties with CD3G deficiency.

The rearrangement links TRBV28 to TRBJ1-2; unclear D gene. The length of the CDR3 is 12 residues. CDR1 is MDHEN, CDR2 SYDVKM, per germline. Trimming took 4 bases from V and 8 from J, leaving 11 bases between them. The CDR3 region has the DNA TGTGCCAGCAGTTCCGCCCTAGGCGGCTACACCTTC. Translated, it gives CASSSALGGYTF.

The chain uses TRBV18 and TRBJ1-2; TRBD1 aligns across 12 bases. V shed 1 base, J shed 3 bases, and the junction held 3 bases outside the gene matches. Germline V lookup: CDR1 KGHSH, CDR2 LQKENI. The length of the CDR3 is 16 residues. CDR3 coding DNA: TGTGCCAGCTCACCACGGGGGACAGGGGGCCACTATGGCTACACCTTC. This encodes CASSPRGTGGHYGYTF.

The chain joins TRBV28 to TRBJ1-4; 7 bases are shared with TRBD1. The CDR3 runs to 16 residues. Germline V gene lookup returns CDR1 MDHEN and CDR2 SYDVKM. V shed 1 base and J 5 bases; nucleotides not matched to a gene: 7. The CDR3 protein is CASSLSPGQPNEKLFF. The CDR3 DNA follows: TGTGCCAGCAGTTTATCACCGGGACAGCCGAATGAAAAACTGTTTTTT.

The V and J genes are TRBV5-1 and TRBJ1-2; D is ambiguous. Per the germline V gene, CDR1 is SGHRS and CDR2 is YFSETQ. The CDR3 is 14 residues long. V lost 0 bases to trimming and J lost 5 bases, with 11 bases between them. The CDR3 DNA follows: TGCGCCAGCAGCTTGGAGCCCTCGGGGTATGGCTACACCTTC. It specifies CASSLEPSGYGYTF.

In its sample, this clone was seen once. The rearrangement links TRBV25-1 to TRBJ2-7; D gene unclear. The CDR3 loop spans 13 amino acids. The V gene's germline CDR1 is MGHDK and CDR2 SYGVNS. V lost 7 bases to trimming and J lost 0 bases, with 10 bases between them. The CDR3 reads CASIGRISYEQYF. CDR3 sequence (DNA): TGTGCCAGCATTGGCAGGATCTCCTACGAGCAGTACTTC.

The chain joins TRBV6-6 to TRBJ2-6; TRBD2 matches at 9 bases. The CDR3 is made up of 16 amino acids. J gave up 2 bases and V 2 bases, and 1 base lay outside the gene matches. Germline CDR1 reads MNHNY; CDR2 reads SVGAGI (reference sequence). The CDR3 spells CASSYAGGTGANVLTF. The CDR3 DNA reads TGTGCCAGCAGTTACGCGGGAGGGACTGGGGCCAACGTCCTGACTTTC.

The chain links TRBV7-6 to TRBJ2-5; D might be TRBD1 (6 bases). CDR3 size: 14 residues. Germline CDR1 is SGHVS and CDR2 is FNYEAQ. Trimming pared 0 bases from V and 2 bases from J, leaving 7 bases between. The chain's CDR3 is CASSLAGGQETQYF. The CDR3 DNA is TGTGCCAGCAGCTTAGCAGGGGGACAAGAGACCCAGTACTTC.

The gene calls are TRBV21-1 and TRBJ2-3; the D call TRBD2 from the table was never checked on the DNA. TRBV21-1 is given as a pseudogene. This CDR3 comprises 18 residues. The CDR3 DNA reads TGTGCCAGCAGCAAAGAGGTCCCGGGGTTTGGAAGAACAGATACGCAGTATTTT. This codes for CASSKEVPGFGRTDTQYF.